Listed here are 11 T cell receptor beta chains from one sample, sequenced in a study of blood T cell repertoires in COVID-19. Generated by immunoSEQ multiplex PCR, the TCRdb table keeps only in-frame clones and is missing some. Here the sample spans 300,000 to 450,000 clones, roughly 85% being singletons. Sample: peripheral blood. The receptors here all came from a woman aged 18-29 years with acute or convalescent COVID-19.

In DNA, the CDR3 is TGTGCCAGCCCAGTGGGGCAAACAGCTAACTATGGCTACACCTTC. Translation: CASPVGQTANYGYTF. The chain combines TRBV2 with TRBJ1-2, with a possible D match to TRBD1 (5 bases). Looked up from germline, CDR1 is SNHLY and CDR2 is FYNNEI. This CDR3 has 15 amino acids. Between the trimmed V and J ends, which lost 8 bases and 0 bases, there was a span of 16 bases.

The chain is built from TRBV12-3 or TRBV12-4 and TRBJ1-3, with TRBD1 as a possible D gene (5 bases). The CDR3 extends over 13 amino acids. V lost 6 bases to trimming and J lost 2 bases, with 8 bases between them. For the CDR3, the DNA is TGTGCCAGCAGCGACAGCACTGGAAACACCATATATTTT. Translating gives CASSDSTGNTIYF.

For the CDR3, the DNA is TGTGCCAGCAGTTTATGGGACAGGGTAGTACGTAGATTAGTAGACAATGAGCAGTTCTTC. Encoded protein: CASSLWDRVVRRLVDNEQFF. The chain recombines TRBV28 with TRBJ2-1, with TRBD1 identical over 8 bases. This CDR3 region has 20 residues. CDR1 is MDHEN, CDR2 SYDVKM, per germline. V shed 0 bases, J shed 5 bases, and the junction held 18 bases outside the gene matches.

This clone was seen more than once but under ten times. The CDR3 loop is CASSSYSETQYF. DNA for the CDR3: TGTGCCAGCAGCTCCTACTCGGAGACCCAGTACTTC. The chain carries TRBV13 and TRBJ2-5, with no clear D. Trimming shortened V by 4 bases and J by 5 bases, and 8 bases separated the two germline ends. Looked up from germline, CDR1 is PRHDT and CDR2 is FYEKMQ (reference sequence). This CDR3 has 12 residues.

J is TRBJ2-7 and V is TRBV15; 7 nucleotides line up with TRBD1. V lost 0 bases and J lost 1; bases outside the gene matches: 0. In germline, CDR1 is LNHNV, CDR2 YYDKDF (reference sequence). CDR3 size: 14 residues. The CDR3: CATSREGQSYEQYF. CDR3 nucleotide sequence: TGTGCCACCAGCAGAGAGGGACAGTCCTACGAGCAGTACTTC.

The rearrangement uses TRBV5-6 and TRBJ2-1, with D possibly being TRBD1 (6 bases). This CDR3 spans 13 amino acids. V dropped 3 bases and J dropped 9 bases, with 13 bases sitting between them. Germline CDR1 reads SGHDT; CDR2 reads YYEEEE. As DNA, the CDR3 is TGTGCCAGCAGCTGGGGGCGGGTAGGTGAGCAGTTCTTC. Its protein product is CASSWGRVGEQFF. The full variable domain, in which reference TRBV5-6 and TRBJ2-1 provide the parts outside the CDR3, is DAGVTQSPTHLIKTRGQQVTLRCSPKSGHDTVSWYQQALGQGPQFIFQYYEEEERQRGNFPDRFSGHQFPNYSSELNVNALLLGDSALYLCASSWGRVGEQFFGPGTRLTVL.

The V and J genes are TRBV2 and TRBJ1-2, with TRBD1 matching over 8 bases. The germline V gene has CDR1 SNHLY and CDR2 FYNNEI. V shed 6 bases and J 4 bases; nucleotides not matched to a gene: 7. The length of the CDR3 is 14 residues. The CDR3, as DNA: TGTGCCAGCAGAGGGGACAGGCTCGTCTATGGCTACACCTTC. This gives the protein CASRGDRLVYGYTF.

The rearrangement links TRBV9 to TRBJ1-2; a weak D match, TRBD1 (6 bases). Germline V lookup: CDR1 SGDLS, CDR2 YYNGEE. Trimming removed 3 bases at V and 2 bases at J, with 17 bases between. This CDR3 region has 16 residues. CDR3 nucleotides: TGTGCCAGCAGCGGAACGCCGGGACAAGCAAACTATGGCTACACCTTC. The encoded protein is CASSGTPGQANYGYTF.

This chain joins TRBV4-1 and TRBJ2-7; TRBD2 aligns across 14 bases. The V gene end was trimmed by 2 bases and the J gene end by 3 bases; junction bases not matched to a gene: 6. Germline V gene lookup returns CDR1 MGHRA and CDR2 YSYEKL. The CDR3 has 17 residues. CDR3 in amino acids: CASSQMGGLAGDYEQYF. CDR3 nucleotides: TGCGCCAGCAGCCAAATGGGGGGACTAGCGGGAGACTACGAGCAGTACTTC.

This clone appeared a few times. The rearrangement uses TRBV11-3 and TRBJ2-1; the match to TRBD1 covers 7 bases. The length of the CDR3 is 15 residues. Trimming removed 3 bases from V and 2 bases from J; junction bases left unmatched: 4. The V gene's germline CDR1 is SGHNT and CDR2 YENEEA. For the CDR3, the DNA is TGTGCCAGCAGCTTTCGGGACAGAGCCTACAATGAGCAGTTCTTC. It encodes CASSFRDRAYNEQFF.

The CDR3 reads CASSDAGVDGYTF. CDR3 nucleotides: TGTGCCAGCAGCGATGCGGGGGTGGATGGCTACACCTTC. The rearrangement links TRBV9 to TRBJ1-2, with D perhaps TRBD1 (5 bases). The CDR3 contains 13 residues. V lost 3 bases and J lost 6, with 12 bases in between. Germline CDR1 reads SGDLS; CDR2 reads YYNGEE.